Below, 22 T cell receptor beta chains from the same sample are listed, as sequenced in a study of shared clonotypes between healthy human individuals. Profiled with immunoSEQ multiplex PCR; TCRdb holds only in-frame clones, not every one. The data contain roughly 2.6 million clones, more than 80% of them seen just once; the ten biggest clones take up around 0.14%. Sequenced input: naive CD4+ T cells sorted from blood. Subset indicated: CD45RA+ positively selected. The receptors originated from a man between 18 and 29 years old in good health.

The chain carries TRBV5-1 and TRBJ2-7; no clear D gene. The length of the CDR3 is 14 residues. The V and J ends lost 1 base and 2 bases respectively, with 10 bases between them. Per germline, CDR1 SGHRS and CDR2 YFSETQ. For the CDR3, the DNA is TGCGCCAGCAGCTTGACAGACCCTACCTACGAGCAGTACTTC. Protein sequence: CASSLTDPTYEQYF.

This clone was seen only a few times. The chain links TRBV6-5 to TRBJ2-5; D gene ambiguous. CDR1 MNHEY and CDR2 SVGAGI come from the germline V gene. Deletions cut 2 bases from V and 5 bases from J, with 9 bases between. This CDR3 is built from 13 residues. As DNA, the CDR3 is TGTGCCAGCAGTTACAAGGGTAGGGAGACCCAGTACTTC. Translating it yields CASSYKGRETQYF.

The rearrangement links TRBV6-6 to TRBJ1-2; 8 bases align to TRBD1. This CDR3 is 16 amino acids long. Germline V gives CDR1 MNHNY, CDR2 SVGAGI (reference sequence). The V gene end was trimmed by 2 bases and the J gene end by 4 bases; junction bases not matched to a gene: 9. In nucleotides, the CDR3 is TGTGCCAGCAGTTACCCAATAGCGGACAGGGCCTATGGCTACACCTTC. Translation gives CASSYPIADRAYGYTF.

This clone appeared a single time. For the CDR3, the DNA is TGTGCCAGCAGCGAAACAGGGTGGACCATATATTTT. Translating gives CASSETGWTIYF. The rearrangement links TRBV7-2 to TRBJ1-3; maybe TRBD1 (6 bases). CDR3 length: 12 amino acids. The V end lost 5 bases, the J end lost 10 bases, and 12 bases lay between the germline ends. CDR1 is SGHTA and CDR2 is FQGNSA in the germline V gene.

This clone appeared once. The gene calls are TRBV12-2 and TRBJ2-3; the listed D gene, TRBD1, was not tested against the DNA. TRBV12-2 is tagged as a pseudogene. CDR3 length equals 16 residues. The CDR3 is CASRSSKEKGADTQYF. In nucleotides, the CDR3 is TGTGCAAGTCGCTCTTCCAAAGAGAAGGGGGCAGATACGCAGTATTTT.

The chain has TRBV29-1 and TRBJ2-5, with 12 bases aligning to TRBD2. The better agreement between TRBJ2-7 and the DNA end casts doubt on the J call. The CDR3 is made up of 14 amino acids. The V gene's germline CDR1 is SQVTM and CDR2 ANQGSEA. The CDR3 DNA follows: TGCAGCGTGACGGGACTAGCGGGCTCCTACGAGCAGTACTTC. It encodes CSVTGLAGSYEQYF.

The chain recombines TRBV6-4 with TRBJ2-3, with TRBD2 matching 13 bases. Germline V gives CDR1 MRHNA, CDR2 SNTAGT. The CDR3 is 18 residues long. Trimming removed 1 base from V and 0 bases from J; junction bases left unmatched: 4. The CDR3 bases are TGTGCCAGCAGTGACTTGGGGACTAGCGGGACAAGCACAGATACGCAGTATTTT. This sequence encodes CASSDLGTSGTSTDTQYF.

This clone was found once. The rearrangement joins TRBV6-1 to TRBJ2-1; D tentatively fits TRBD1 or TRBD2 (5 bases each). Per germline, CDR1 MNHNS and CDR2 SASEGT. The CDR3 runs 12 residues. Trimming cost V 4 bases and J 9 bases, with 10 bases left between them. CDR3 nucleotides: TGTGCCAGCAGTGTCACCGGGACTGAGCAGTTCTTC. Translating it yields CASSVTGTEQFF.

The chain combines TRBV2 with TRBJ2-7; a possible D gene is TRBD2 (6 bases). V lost 6 bases and J lost 2, with 17 bases in between. CDR3 length: 15 amino acids. Germline-derived CDR1 and CDR2 are SNHLY and FYNNEI. The CDR3 here is CASSNGYGGPYEQYF. The CDR3 DNA follows: TGTGCCAGCAGCAACGGATACGGGGGACCCTACGAGCAGTACTTC.

This rearrangement joins TRBV5-5 to TRBJ1-3; D is unclear. The CDR3 has 16 residues. Trimming stripped 0 bases from V and 0 bases from J, with 10 bases between. CDR1 is SGHKS and CDR2 is YYEKEE in the germline V gene (reference sequence). The CDR3 DNA reads as TGTGCCAGCAGCTTGGGGGTGGGGAGCTCTGGAAACACCATATATTTT. Amino acids: CASSLGVGSSGNTIYF.

The chain couples TRBV10-2 to TRBJ2-7; D gene ambiguous. Germline CDR1 is WSHSY and CDR2 is SAAADI. CDR3 length equals 13 residues. Trimming cost V 0 bases and J 6 bases, with 9 bases left between them. CDR3 amino acids: CASSESTASEQYF. The CDR3 nucleotides read TGCGCCAGCAGTGAGTCGACCGCCTCCGAGCAGTACTTC.

V gene TRBV28 combines with J gene TRBJ1-1; no clear D gene. V was shortened by 7 bases and J by 5 bases, with 14 bases between the two germline ends. The CDR3 consists of 13 residues. Germline V gene lookup returns CDR1 MDHEN and CDR2 SYDVKM. CDR3 nucleotides: TGTGCCAGCACCGCCGACGGCATAACTGAAGCTTTCTTT. As protein: CASTADGITEAFF.

This sequence joins TRBV11-2 and TRBJ1-3; D possibly corresponds to TRBD1 (5 bases). Germline V CDR1 and CDR2: SGHAT, FQNNGV. The CDR3 sequence is 15 residues long. Trimming stripped 6 bases from V and 0 bases from J, with 12 bases between. CDR3 nucleotides: TGTGCCAGCAGTGGACAACCAGTCTCTGGAAACACCATATATTTT. Its protein is CASSGQPVSGNTIYF.

The chain recombines TRBV10-2 with TRBJ2-5, with D perhaps TRBD1 (6 bases). The length of the CDR3 is 13 residues. Germline CDR1 is WSHSY and CDR2 is SAAADI. V lost 5 bases, J lost 0 bases, and 7 bases lay in between. The CDR3 DNA is TGCGCCAGCAGTCGACAGGACCAAGAGACCCAGTACTTC. Amino acids: CASSRQDQETQYF.

This clone appeared once. This chain links TRBV28 with TRBJ1-2; 7 bases line up with TRBD1. The germline V gene has CDR1 MDHEN and CDR2 SYDVKM. The CDR3 length is 12 residues. V shed 5 bases, J shed 7 bases, and the junction held 4 bases outside the gene matches. CDR3 coding DNA: TGTGCCAGCAGTCCGGACAGGATTGGCTACACCTTC. Translated: CASSPDRIGYTF.

This chain joins TRBV6-6 and TRBJ2-7; the D is unclear. The germline V gene has CDR1 MNHNY and CDR2 SVGAGI (reference sequence). This CDR3 contains 12 residues. Deletions cut 6 bases from V and 4 bases from J, with 10 bases between. The CDR3 here is CASRIREYEQYF. The CDR3, as DNA: TGTGCCAGCAGAATACGTGAATACGAGCAGTACTTC.

Note on this clone: The sample holds other DNA sequences that translate to the same CDR3. The rearrangement joins TRBV6-6 to TRBJ1-6, with D unclear. The germline V gene has CDR1 MNHNY and CDR2 SVGAGI (reference sequence). The V end was cut by 2 bases, the J end by 6 bases, with 8 bases between. The CDR3 runs 14 residues. In DNA form, the CDR3 reads TGTGCCAGCAGTTACGGGCAGAGTAATTCACCCCTCCACTTT. As protein: CASSYGQSNSPLHF.

This clone was seen once. The chain employs TRBV5-6 and TRBJ2-1; TRBD2 aligns across 12 bases. Germline values: CDR1 SGHDT, CDR2 YYEEEE. The CDR3 covers 15 residues. Trimming cost V 0 bases and J 15 bases; bases outside gene matches: 10. The CDR3 nucleotides read TGTGCCAGCAGCTTGGTAATCCTAGCGGGAGGGCCTGCGTTCTTC. The encoded protein is CASSLVILAGGPAFF.

J is TRBJ2-3 and V is TRBV21-1; the table calls TRBD1, which could not be checked here. TRBV21-1 is assigned pseudogene status. This CDR3 has 16 amino acids. CDR3 nucleotides: TGTGCCAGCAGCAAGGGTGCAGGGGATCGCACAGATACGCAGTATTTT. It encodes CASSKGAGDRTDTQYF.

V is TRBV5-1 and J is TRBJ2-3; TRBD1 matches 7 bases. Germline CDR1 and CDR2: SGHRS and YFSETQ. The J segment lost 1 base and the V segment lost 3 bases, leaving 11 bases of the junction unmatched. There are 17 residues in the CDR3. CDR3 coding DNA: TGCGCCAGCAGCTCCGGGGTAGGGGGCCCAGGCACAGATACGCAGTATTTT. Translating gives CASSSGVGGPGTDTQYF.

The chain uses TRBV29-1 and TRBJ1-1, with D possibly matching TRBD1 (6 bases). The length of the CDR3 is 13 residues. The germline V and J ends were trimmed by 6 bases and 3 bases, with 14 bases remaining between them. Germline loops: CDR1 SQVTM, CDR2 ANQGSEA. This CDR3 is CSVEGGIYTEAFF. The DNA of the CDR3 is TGCAGCGTAGAGGGGGGTATTTACACTGAAGCTTTCTTT.

For this clone: This CDR3 is also generated by other DNA sequences in the sample. This chain connects TRBV5-1 to TRBJ1-1, with unresolved D. The CDR3 runs 13 residues. Germline lookup yields CDR1 SGHRS and CDR2 YFSETQ. V dropped 5 bases and J dropped 3 bases, with 11 bases sitting between them. In DNA, the CDR3 is TGCGCCAGCAGACCTGACGGGTACACTGAAGCTTTCTTT. As protein: CASRPDGYTEAFF. The complete variable domain, with remaining parts taken from reference TRBV5-1 and TRBJ1-1, reads KAGVTQTPRYLIKTRGQQVTLSCSPISGHRSVSWYQQTPGQGLQFLFEYFSETQRNKGNFPGRFSGRQFSNSRSEMNVSTLELGDSALYLCASRPDGYTEAFFGQGTRLTVV.